The TCR beta chain described here comes from a study of T cell responses to AZD1222 COVID-19 vaccine. General observations from the study: Just a handful of people given AZD1222 tested seropositive at baseline. Spike-specific TCR breadth and depth grew following two AZD1222 doses.

The CDR3 spans 14 residues. Trimming left V 2 bases short and J 3 bases short, with 8 bases between. Germline lookup yields CDR1 SGHAT and CDR2 FQNNGV. Assay: immunoSEQ multiplex PCR; the TCRdb copy retains only in-frame clones and omits some. The sample includes some 140,000 clones, approximately 87% of them seen just once. This clone turned up a few times. The antigen is unknown. This clonotype originated in an adult in good health. The sample in question was peripheral blood, obtained on day 0 of MenACWY control vaccination. The V gene is TRBV11-2, the J gene TRBJ2-1; D is perhaps TRBD1 (5 bases). Written as DNA, the CDR3 is TGTGCCAGCAGCTTACAGGGCGTCTACAATGAGCAGTTCTTC. It specifies CASSLQGVYNEQFF. The full variable domain, in which reference TRBV11-2 and TRBJ2-1 provide the parts outside the CDR3, is EAGVAQSPRYKIIEKRQSVAFWCNPISGHATLYWYQQILGQGPKLLIQFQNNGVVDDSQLPKDRFSAERLKGVDSTLKIQPAKLEDSAVYLCASSLQGVYNEQFFGPGTRLTVL.